The 6 T cell receptor beta chains below all came from one sample that was sequenced in a study of metastatic and nonmetastatic thyroid tumors. TCRdb reprocessed the PCR reads using MiXCR. This table holds approximately 30,000 clones, 15% to 20% found once. The entire patient cohort was treatment-naive prior to thyroid surgery. What was sequenced was blood. The source is a female donor with papillary thyroid cancer or a benign thyroid nodule (not recorded which). Some clones in this sample may be carry-over from other donors' samples.

This clone is categorized as medium-sized. The chain employs TRBV28 and TRBJ1-6; D is undetermined. This CDR3 is 16 amino acids long. Germline CDR1 is MDHEN and CDR2 is SYDVKM. V shed 7 bases and J shed 0 bases, with 13 bases lying between them. CDR3 coding DNA: TGTGCCAGCACCCCCCCACAGAGCTCCTATAATTCACCCCTCCACTTT. It encodes CASTPPQSSYNSPLHF.

This clone has ten or more counts. CDR3: CASKALGNTGELFF. Written as DNA, the CDR3 is TGTGCCAGTAAAGCGCTGGGAAACACCGGGGAGCTGTTTTTT. J is TRBJ2-2 and V is TRBV19; no reliable D call. V lost 7 bases to trimming and J lost 2 bases, with 11 bases between them. The CDR3 length is 14 residues. The germline V gene has CDR1 LNHDA and CDR2 SQIVND (reference sequence). Combining the CDR3 with reference TRBV19 and TRBJ2-2 gives the whole variable domain DGGITQSPKYLFRKEGQNVTLSCEQNLNHDAMYWYRQDPGQGLRLIYYSQIVNDFQKGDIAEGYSVSREKKESFPLTVTSAQKNPTAFYLCASKALGNTGELFFGEGSRLTVL.

This clone was seen only once. This chain's CDR3 is CASSSETGGSTDTQYF. The CDR3 nucleotides read TGTGCCAGCAGCTCGGAAACGGGGGGCTCCACAGATACGCAGTATTTT. The rearrangement links TRBV7-3 to TRBJ2-3, with a possible D match to TRBD2 (7 bases). V was trimmed by 4 bases and J by 2 bases, leaving 16 bases between them. The CDR3 is 16 residues long. The V gene's germline CDR1 is SGHTA and CDR2 FQGTGA.

As for this clone: Possible read error: a much larger clone is one base away. The sample carries other DNA sequences with the same CDR3. CDR3 nucleotides: TGTGCCAGCAGCCCTGACCCCGGGGTAAGGCAGCCCCAGCATTTT. It is translated as CASSPDPGVRQPQHF. V is TRBV3-1 and J is TRBJ1-5; D is uncertain. This CDR3 has 15 residues. Trimming removed 4 bases from V and 7 bases from J, with 17 bases in between. CDR1 and CDR2 (germline): LGHDT, YNNKEL (reference sequence). The complete variable domain, with remaining parts taken from reference TRBV3-1 and TRBJ1-5, reads DTAVSQTPKYLVTQMGNDKSIKCEQNLGHDTMYWYKQDSKKFLKIMFSYNNKELIINETVPNRFSPKSPDKAHLNLHINSLELGDSAVYFCASSPDPGVRQPQHFGDGTRLSIL.

This clone appeared many times. V usage is TRBV24-1 and J usage is TRBJ2-3; maybe TRBD1 (7 bases). Trimming stripped 3 bases from V and 7 bases from J, with 19 bases between. The germline V gene has CDR1 KGHDR and CDR2 SFDVKD. The CDR3 has 16 residues. CDR3 sequence reads: CATSDRSAGGLNTQYF. CDR3 DNA: TGTGCCACCAGTGATCGCTCAGCAGGGGGGCTAAATACGCAGTATTTT.

This clone came up a few times. V is TRBV12-3 or TRBV12-4 and J is TRBJ2-7; possibly TRBD1 for D (5 bases). There are 15 residues in the CDR3. Trimming pared 7 bases from V and 0 bases from J, leaving 16 bases between. Here the CDR3 reads CASTSSRATSYEQYF. The CDR3 nucleotides read TGTGCCAGCACCTCGAGCAGGGCGACCTCCTACGAGCAGTACTTC.